The 12 T cell receptor beta chains below all came from one sample that was sequenced in a study of blood T cells in healthy people across ages. A second PCR of 7 to 11 cycles used a sample-barcoded 5' primer and a J-beta primer mix. Via MiXCR, TCRdb re-called the 5' RACE reads, giving one row per CDR3 protein. Of 1.5 million to 2 million distinct CDR3 sequences in the sample, around 40% were seen once. Source material: blood. The source of these receptors is a human donor in good health.

This clonotype was counted a single time. The V call is TRBV7-2, the J call TRBJ1-5; weak D call: TRBD1 (6 bases). Germline CDR1 and CDR2: SGHTA and FQGNSA. The CDR3 is 16 amino acids. Trimming took off 2 bases at V and 2 bases at J, with 13 bases between the two ends. The CDR3 sequence is CASSLIGPGGNQPQHF. Written as DNA, the CDR3 is TGTGCCAGCAGCTTAATAGGGCCAGGGGGCAATCAGCCCCAGCATTTT.

This clonotype was counted at least ten times. The V call is TRBV7-2, the J call TRBJ2-5, with TRBD2 as a possible D gene (6 bases). The CDR3 sequence is 16 residues long. CDR1 is SGHTA, CDR2 FQGNSA, per germline. V dropped 2 bases and J dropped 4 bases, with 17 bases sitting between them. Here the CDR3 reads CASSLTGGGSTETQYF. CDR3 in DNA: TGTGCCAGCAGCTTAACCGGGGGAGGAAGTACAGAGACCCAGTACTTC.

This clonotype was seen a few times. The chain is built from TRBV7-2 and TRBJ2-5, with D perhaps assigned TRBD1 or TRBD2 (5 bases each). V gave up 2 bases and J gave up 2 bases, with 12 bases separating them. CDR3 length equals 15 residues. The germline CDR1 and CDR2 sequences are SGHTA and FQGNSA. The CDR3 DNA is TGTGCCAGCAGCTTAAACCAGGGACGACAAGAGACCCAGTACTTC. Its protein product is CASSLNQGRQETQYF.

The CDR3 DNA follows: TGCGGACAGCAGGGGCGATACACAGATACGCAGTATTTT. This translates into CGQQGRYTDTQYF. This chain connects TRBV20-1 to TRBJ2-3; D may be TRBD1 (6 bases). Per germline, CDR1 DFQATT and CDR2 SNEGSKA (reference sequence). The CDR3 totals 13 residues.

The V call is TRBV10-3, the J call TRBJ1-1; D is possibly TRBD1 (6 bases). Trimming took off 6 bases at V and 1 base at J, with 9 bases between the two ends. The CDR3 is 13 amino acids. Germline CDR1 is ENHRY and CDR2 is SYGVKD. The CDR3 here is CAIRTTGNTEAFF. CDR3 bases: TGTGCCATCAGAACGACAGGGAACACTGAAGCTTTCTTT.

This chain joins TRBV29-1 and TRBJ2-7; 9 bases agree with TRBD1. Germline-derived CDR1 and CDR2 are SQVTM and ANQGSEA. This CDR3 is built from 14 residues. Germline trimming cut 4 bases from V and 2 bases from J; bases unmatched to any gene: 6. The CDR3 loop reads CSVGRGTGPYEQYF. The CDR3 DNA is TGCAGCGTTGGGAGGGGGACAGGGCCCTACGAGCAGTACTTC.

The chain uses TRBV20-1 and TRBJ1-2; TRBD1 matches 10 bases. This CDR3 region has 15 residues. Germline V CDR1 and CDR2: DFQATT, SNEGSKA (reference sequence). J lost 3 bases, V lost 3 bases, and 7 bases had no gene match. In nucleotides, the CDR3 is TGCAGTGCTAGTGTGGGACAGGGGCTATACTATGGCTACACCTTC. Encoded protein: CSASVGQGLYYGYTF.

The chain links TRBV6-1 to TRBJ1-5; 9 bases line up with TRBD1. V shed 7 bases, J shed 4 bases, and the junction held 5 bases outside the gene matches. The CDR3 covers 14 residues. Germline assignment: CDR1 MNHNS and CDR2 SASEGT. The CDR3 region is CASIPGTGNQPQHF. CDR3 nucleotide sequence: TGTGCCAGCATTCCCGGGACAGGGAATCAGCCCCAGCATTTT.

This chain uses TRBV7-9 with TRBJ1-1, with 8 bases aligning to TRBD1. Germline V gene data show CDR1 as SEHNR and CDR2 as FQNEAQ (reference sequence). The CDR3 sequence is 14 residues long. J was trimmed by 4 bases and V by 3 bases; bases with no gene match: 4. This CDR3 reads CASSLDRAITEAFF. The CDR3, as DNA: TGTGCCAGCAGCTTGGACAGGGCTATCACTGAAGCTTTCTTT.

The chain combines TRBV29-1 with TRBJ2-5; 11 nucleotides match TRBD2. CDR3 length: 15 residues. V trimming: 4 bases; J trimming: 3 bases; junction bases outside the gene matches: 7. CDR1 and CDR2 (germline): SQVTM, ANQGSEA. Here the CDR3 reads CSVVVSGGAEETQYF. DNA of the CDR3: TGCAGCGTTGTCGTTAGCGGGGGGGCCGAAGAGACCCAGTACTTC.

CDR3 in amino acids: CSAILSGGAREQFF. For the CDR3, the DNA is TGCAGTGCTATCCTAAGCGGGGGGGCCAGAGAGCAGTTCTTC. This chain links TRBV20-1 with TRBJ2-1, with 10 bases aligning to TRBD2. After removal of 4 bases from V and 10 bases from J, the junction contained 10 bases not matched to a gene. Germline-derived CDR1 and CDR2 are DFQATT and SNEGSKA (reference sequence). This CDR3 region has 14 residues.

This clonotype was recorded a few times. V gene TRBV20-1 combines with J gene TRBJ2-3; 9 bases are a match to TRBD1. This CDR3 spans 12 amino acids. Per the germline V gene, CDR1 is DFQATT and CDR2 is SNEGSKA (reference sequence). The V gene end was trimmed by 6 bases and the J gene end by 5 bases; junction bases not matched to a gene: 3. Written as DNA, the CDR3 is TGCAGTGCCCAGGACAGGGGAGATACGCAGTATTTT. It translates to CSAQDRGDTQYF.